This T cell receptor beta chain originates from a study of OX40 agonist ivuxolimab in advanced cancers. Findings of the study overall: At doses 0.1 to 3.0 mg/kg, CD4+ and CD8+ clones expanded.

Clones were read by immunoSEQ multiplex PCR, and TCRdb kept only the in-frame ones, dropping some. This table has under 70,000 clones, 80% to 90% appearing once. Worth noting for this clone: Its antigen remains unknown.

With 3 bases removed from V and 1 base from J, the gap between germline ends came to 12 bases. The CDR3 runs to 15 residues. Germline loops: CDR1 LNHDA, CDR2 SQIVND (reference sequence). This chain uses TRBV19 with TRBJ1-1; the D gene is possibly TRBD1 (5 bases). Specimen: CD4+ or CD8+ T cells sorted from blood, collected in a trial of the OX40 agonist ivuxolimab. This receptor was identified in an adult with an advanced solid tumor such as melanoma, head and neck, liver or kidney cancer. The CDR3 DNA is TGTGCCAGTAGTATCCTAGGGGAAAGGAACACTGAAGCTTTCTTT. Translated: CASSILGERNTEAFF. The entire variable domain, with the rest obtained from reference TRBV19 and TRBJ1-1, is as follows: DGGITQSPKYLFRKEGQNVTLSCEQNLNHDAMYWYRQDPGQGLRLIYYSQIVNDFQKGDIAEGYSVSREKKESFPLTVTSAQKNPTAFYLCASSILGERNTEAFFGQGTRLTVV.